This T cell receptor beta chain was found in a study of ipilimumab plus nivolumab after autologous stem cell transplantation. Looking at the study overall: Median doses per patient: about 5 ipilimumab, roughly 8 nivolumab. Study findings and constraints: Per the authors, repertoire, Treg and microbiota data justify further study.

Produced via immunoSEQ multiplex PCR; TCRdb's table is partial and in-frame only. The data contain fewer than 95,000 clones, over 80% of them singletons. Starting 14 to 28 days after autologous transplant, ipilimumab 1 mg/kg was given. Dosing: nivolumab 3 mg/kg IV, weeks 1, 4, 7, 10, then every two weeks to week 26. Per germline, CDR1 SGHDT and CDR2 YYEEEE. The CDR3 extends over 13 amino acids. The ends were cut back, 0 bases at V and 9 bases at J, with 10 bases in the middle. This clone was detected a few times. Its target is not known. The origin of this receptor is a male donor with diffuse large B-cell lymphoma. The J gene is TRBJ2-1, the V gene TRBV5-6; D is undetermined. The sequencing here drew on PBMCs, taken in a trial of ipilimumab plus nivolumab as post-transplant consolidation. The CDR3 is CASSLALMGEQFF. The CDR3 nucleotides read TGTGCCAGCAGCTTGGCCCTAATGGGTGAGCAGTTCTTC.